This passage covers 11 T cell receptor beta chains from one sample sequenced in a study of persistence of HIV-infected CD4 T cells. No antigens are known for them. Nonspecific anti-CD3/anti-CD28 bead stimulation represents the broad CD4+ T cell repertoire. Sorting selected CD4+ T cells upregulating both CD40 ligand and CD69. The libraries were made with immunoSEQ version 4 in survey mode. The table came from immunoSEQ multiplex PCR; TCRdb's copy has only in-frame clones and leaves some out. Here the sample spans 45,000 or so clones, around 90% being singletons. The source was CD4+ T cells sorted from PBMCs after roughly 19-hour stimulation, collected from a patient who received antiretroviral therapy. The receptors derive from an adult woman with HIV who was CMV-seropositive.

The rearrangement links TRBV15 to TRBJ1-3; D not certain. The CDR3 length is 19 residues. Germline V CDR1 and CDR2: LNHNV, YYDKDF (reference sequence). Trimming removed 0 bases from V and 0 bases from J, with 18 bases in between. CDR3 loop: CATSRDYYNTLSSGNTIYF. The CDR3 DNA reads as TGTGCCACCAGCAGAGATTATTATAATACCCTCTCCTCTGGAAACACCATATATTTT.

This chain joins TRBV5-1 and TRBJ2-3; tentative D call: TRBD2 (6 bases). CDR1 is SGHRS, CDR2 YFSETQ, per germline. The CDR3 runs to 14 residues. Trimming shortened V by 3 bases and J by 2 bases, and 10 bases separated the two germline ends. CDR3 region: CASSSGEVTDTQYF. The CDR3 region has the DNA TGCGCCAGCAGCTCTGGGGAGGTCACAGATACGCAGTATTTT.

The chain recombines TRBV9 with TRBJ1-3; no clear D. The ends were cut back, 4 bases at V and 0 bases at J, with 11 bases in the middle. CDR1 is SGDLS and CDR2 is YYNGEE in the germline V gene. The CDR3 spans 15 residues. The CDR3 loop reads CASSLNGNSGNTIYF. The CDR3 coding sequence is TGTGCCAGCAGCTTGAACGGGAACTCTGGAAACACCATATATTTT. Looking up the rest from reference TRBV9 and TRBJ1-3 gives the full variable domain: DSGVTQTPKHLITATGQRVTLRCSPRSGDLSVYWYQQSLDQGLQFLIQYYNGEERAKGNILERFSAQQFPDLHSELNLSSLELGDSALYFCASSLNGNSGNTIYFGEGSWLTVV.

The rearrangement links TRBV18 to TRBJ1-2; perhaps TRBD1 as D (6 bases). Deletions cut 0 bases from V and 4 bases from J, with 27 bases between. Germline CDR1 and CDR2: KGHSH and LQKENI. This CDR3 is built from 20 residues. The CDR3 sequence: CASSPPRHPGMEGDSYGYTF. In nucleotides, the CDR3 is TGTGCCAGCTCACCACCGCGCCACCCAGGAATGGAGGGGGATAGCTATGGCTACACCTTC.

The chain combines TRBV6-6 with TRBJ2-7; 12 bases are shared with TRBD1. The V gene end was trimmed by 1 base and the J gene end by 5 bases; junction bases not matched to a gene: 3. Germline V gives CDR1 MNHNY, CDR2 SVGAGI (reference sequence). The CDR3 is 15 amino acids. This CDR3 is CASSYLGTGGNEQYF. CDR3 DNA sequence: TGTGCCAGCAGTTACTTAGGGACAGGGGGCAACGAGCAGTACTTC.

The genes are TRBV24-1 and TRBJ2-1; TRBD1 agrees at 8 bases. The CDR3 extends over 15 amino acids. V trimming: 4 bases; J trimming: 7 bases; junction bases outside the gene matches: 8. CDR1 and CDR2 (germline): KGHDR, SFDVKD. CDR3 protein: CATSESGGAINEQFF. CDR3 coding DNA: TGTGCCACCAGTGAGTCAGGGGGCGCGATAAATGAGCAGTTCTTC.

This rearrangement joins TRBV7-2 to TRBJ2-4, with TRBD2 identical over 13 bases. This CDR3 has 18 amino acids. Looked up from germline, CDR1 is SGHTA and CDR2 is FQGNSA. J lost 6 bases, V lost 2 bases, and 10 bases had no gene match. The CDR3 DNA sequence: TGTGCCAGCAGCTTAAGTCCCCGGACTAGCGGGAGAGGAAACATTCAGTACTTC. This sequence encodes CASSLSPRTSGRGNIQYF.

This clone was recorded only once. The rearrangement joins TRBV3-1 (or the pseudogene TRBV3-2) to TRBJ2-5; the D is unclear. Germline loops: CDR1 LGHDT, CDR2 YNNKEL (reference sequence). The V end was cut by 0 bases, the J end by 1 base, with 6 bases between. This CDR3 spans 14 amino acids. The CDR3 here is CASSQDRPQETQYF. The CDR3 DNA reads TGTGCCAGCAGCCAAGATCGTCCCCAAGAGACCCAGTACTTC.

The genes are TRBV30 and TRBJ1-2; D is ambiguous. V lost 0 bases, J lost 2 bases, and 28 bases lay in between. CDR1 is GTSNPN, CDR2 SVGIG, per germline (reference sequence). This CDR3 contains 20 residues. This CDR3 reads CAWSVLGSILPGSNNYGYTF. The CDR3 DNA follows: TGTGCCTGGAGTGTACTGGGCTCTATCCTCCCAGGATCCAACAACTATGGCTACACCTTC.

This chain joins TRBV15 and TRBJ2-1, with 9 bases fitting TRBD2. The CDR3 runs to 15 residues. Germline-derived CDR1 and CDR2 are LNHNV and YYDKDF (reference sequence). V lost 1 base, J lost 6 bases, and 4 bases stayed unmatched. The CDR3 loop reads CATSRGPAGGNEQFF. The CDR3 coding sequence is TGTGCCACCAGCAGAGGACCAGCGGGGGGCAATGAGCAGTTCTTC. The variable domain in full, completed from reference TRBV15 and TRBJ2-1, reads DAMVIQNPRYQVTQFGKPVTLSCSQTLNHNVMYWYQQKSSQAPKLLFHYYDKDFNNEADTPDNFQSRRPNTSFCFLDIRSPGLGDTAMYLCATSRGPAGGNEQFFGPGTRLTVL.

The V and J genes are TRBV11-3 and TRBJ2-5; TRBD2 matches 7 bases. Germline V gene lookup returns CDR1 SGHNT and CDR2 YENEEA. The CDR3 extends over 15 amino acids. V dropped 0 bases and J dropped 5; count of bases not matched to a gene: 6. Here the CDR3 reads CASSLDHGGSETQYF. The CDR3 DNA sequence: TGTGCCAGCAGCTTAGATCACGGGGGGTCGGAGACCCAGTACTTC.